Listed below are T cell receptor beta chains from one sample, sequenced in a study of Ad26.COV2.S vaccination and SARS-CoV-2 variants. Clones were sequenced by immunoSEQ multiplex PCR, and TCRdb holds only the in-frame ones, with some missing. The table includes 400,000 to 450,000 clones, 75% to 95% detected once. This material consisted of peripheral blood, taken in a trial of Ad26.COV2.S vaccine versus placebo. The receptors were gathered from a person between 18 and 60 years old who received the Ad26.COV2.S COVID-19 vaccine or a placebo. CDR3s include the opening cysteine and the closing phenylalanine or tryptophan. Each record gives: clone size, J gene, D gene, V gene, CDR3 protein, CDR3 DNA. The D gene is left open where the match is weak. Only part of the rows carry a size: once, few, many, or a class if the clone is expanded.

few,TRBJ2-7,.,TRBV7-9,CASSPIQGTYEQYF,TGTGCCAGCAGTCCGATTCAGGGGACCTACGAGCAGTACTTC
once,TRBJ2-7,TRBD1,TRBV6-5,CASRQGAPYEQYF,TGTGCCAGCAGACAGGGGGCACCCTACGAGCAGTACTTC
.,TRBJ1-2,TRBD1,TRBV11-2,CASSLRPGQGKGYGYTF,TGTGCCAGCAGCCTTCGACCGGGACAGGGGAAAGGCTATGGCTACACCTTC
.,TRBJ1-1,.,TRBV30,CAWEGFREAFF,TGTGCCTGGGAGGGCTTCCGTGAAGCTTTCTTT
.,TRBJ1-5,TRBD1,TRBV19,CASSSTGGVQPQHF,TGTGCCAGTAGTAGCACAGGGGGGGTTCAGCCCCAGCATTTT
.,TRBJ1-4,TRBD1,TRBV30,CAWSLTPGQGEKLFF,TGTGCCTGGAGTCTAACCCCCGGACAGGGGGAAAAACTGTTTTTT
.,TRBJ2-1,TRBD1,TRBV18,CASSPQTGVDFSYNEQFF,TGTGCCAGCTCACCCCAGACAGGGGTTGATTTTTCCTACAATGAGCAGTTCTTC
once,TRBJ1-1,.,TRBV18,CASSMAIGGGGNTEAFF,TGTGCCAGCTCAATGGCCATAGGGGGAGGAGGGAACACTGAAGCTTTCTTT
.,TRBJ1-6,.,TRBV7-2,CASSLQGRNNSPLHF,TGTGCCAGCAGCTTACAGGGCCGAAATAATTCACCCCTCCACTTT
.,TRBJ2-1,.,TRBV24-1,CATSDSSARSSYNEQFF,TGTGCCACCAGTGATTCTAGCGCTAGAAGCTCCTACAATGAGCAGTTCTTC
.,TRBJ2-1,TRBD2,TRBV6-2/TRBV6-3,CASTPGLAVNDEQFF,TGTGCCAGCACCCCGGGACTAGCGGTAAACGATGAGCAGTTCTTC
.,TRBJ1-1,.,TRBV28,CASSSGLEAFF,TGTGCCAGCAGTTCGGGGCTTGAAGCTTTCTTT
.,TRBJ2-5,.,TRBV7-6,CASSLVQGGIGETQYF,TGTGCCAGCAGCTTAGTGCAGGGGGGCATCGGGGAGACCCAGTACTTC
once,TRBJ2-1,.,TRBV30,CAWTHSRASNEQFF,TGTGCCTGGACCCACTCCCGGGCTAGCAATGAGCAGTTCTTC
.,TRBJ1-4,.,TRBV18,CASSPRTANEKLFF,TGTGCCAGCTCACCGAGGACGGCAAATGAAAAACTGTTTTTT
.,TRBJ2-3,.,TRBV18,CASSPPSLGSTDTQYF,TGTGCCAGCTCACCCCCTAGTTTGGGTTCCACAGATACGCAGTATTTT
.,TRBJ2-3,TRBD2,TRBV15,CATSRVRGDPTDTQYF,TGTGCCACCAGCAGAGTACGGGGGGATCCCACAGATACGCAGTATTTT
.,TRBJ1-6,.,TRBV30,CAWRAGGAPSPLHF,TGTGCCTGGAGGGCGGGGGGCGCTCCTTCACCCCTCCACTTT
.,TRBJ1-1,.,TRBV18,CASSYGGGGNGAFF,TGTGCCAGCTCCTACGGGGGCGGGGGAAATGGAGCTTTCTTT
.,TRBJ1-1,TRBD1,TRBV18,CASSPLRDRTLNTEAFF,TGTGCCAGCTCCCCCCTCCGGGACAGGACTCTGAACACTGAAGCTTTCTTT
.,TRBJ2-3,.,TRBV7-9,CASSLDGISTDTQYF,TGTGCCAGCAGCTTAGACGGAATTAGCACAGATACGCAGTATTTT
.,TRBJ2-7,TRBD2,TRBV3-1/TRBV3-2,CASSPLSSGGKYF,TGTGCCAGCAGCCCCCTCTCTAGCGGGGGTAAGTACTTC
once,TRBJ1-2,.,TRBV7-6,CASSSYGDYGYTF,TGTGCCAGCAGCTCTTATGGAGACTATGGCTACACCTTC
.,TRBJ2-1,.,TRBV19,CASHGGTADNEQFF,TGTGCCAGTCATGGGGGGACAGCCGACAATGAGCAGTTCTTC